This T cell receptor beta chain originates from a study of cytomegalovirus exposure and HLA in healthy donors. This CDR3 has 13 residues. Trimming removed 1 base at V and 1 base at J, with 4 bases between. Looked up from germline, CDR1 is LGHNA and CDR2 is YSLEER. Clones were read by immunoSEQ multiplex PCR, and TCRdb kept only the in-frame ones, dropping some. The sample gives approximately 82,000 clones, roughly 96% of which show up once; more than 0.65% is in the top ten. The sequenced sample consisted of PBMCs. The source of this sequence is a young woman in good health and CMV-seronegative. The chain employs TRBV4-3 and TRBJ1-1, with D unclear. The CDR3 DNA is TGCGCCAGCAGCCAAGCGGGGAACACTGAAGCTTTCTTT. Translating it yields CASSQAGNTEAFF.